The 6 T cell receptor beta chains listed next were all sequenced from one sample in a study of T cells in Graves' hyperthyroidism and ophthalmopathy. Amplification of TCR beta CDR3 regions was performed using RNA transcripts as template. RT-PCR in the first round (using the HTBI primer set) targeted the TCR CDR3. Each CDR3 protein gets one entry after TCRdb re-called the multiplex PCR reads with MiXCR. The table lists some 600,000 distinct CDR3 sequences, approximately 15% of them singletons, with 5.8% in the top ten. The sequencing input was blood. These receptors all come from a woman aged 25 to 39 with Graves' hyperthyroidism that later progressed to Graves' ophthalmopathy.

This clonotype was detected ten times or more. The chain employs TRBV6-5 and TRBJ1-1; D remains unclear. The CDR3 extends over 13 amino acids. Germline lookup yields CDR1 MNHEY and CDR2 SVGAGI. V was shortened by 4 bases and J by 9 bases, with 15 bases between the two germline ends. The CDR3 region is CASSSRGIDQAFF. The CDR3 DNA follows: TGTGCCAGCAGTTCTAGAGGAATTGATCAAGCTTTCTTT.

The chain joins TRBV5-8 to TRBJ2-7, with D tentatively TRBD1 or TRBD2 (5 bases each). Germline values: CDR1 SGHTS, CDR2 YDEGEE. This CDR3 region has 15 residues. With 0 bases removed from V and 0 bases from J, the gap between germline ends came to 10 bases. The CDR3 reads CASSLDGGGSYEQYF. The DNA for the CDR3 is TGTGCCAGCAGCTTGGACGGTGGGGGCTCCTACGAGCAGTACTTC. The full variable domain, with the rest looked up from reference TRBV5-8 and TRBJ2-7, is EAGVTQSPTHLIKTRGQQATLRCSPISGHTSVYWYQQALGLGLQFLLWYDEGEERNRGNFPPRFSGRQFPNYSSELNVNALELEDSALYLCASSLDGGGSYEQYFGPGTRLTVT.

The sample holds many counts of this clonotype. The chain couples TRBV12-3 or TRBV12-4 to TRBJ1-1; D unclear. The CDR3 spans 14 residues. The germline V and J ends were trimmed by 3 bases and 1 base, with 9 bases remaining between them. Here the CDR3 reads CASSFPEENTEAFF. CDR3 sequence (DNA): TGTGCCAGCAGTTTCCCGGAGGAGAACACTGAAGCTTTCTTT.

This rearrangement joins TRBV28 to TRBJ1-1, with a tentative D call TRBD1 (6 bases). Germline CDR1 MDHEN, CDR2 SYDVKM. This CDR3 contains 16 residues. V dropped 5 bases and J dropped 7 bases, with 23 bases sitting between them. The CDR3 nucleotides read TGTGCCAGCAGTCCAACCTTCAGCAGGGGAATTATTGAAGCTTTCTTT. Translation: CASSPTFSRGIIEAFF.

This clonotype was observed many times. CDR3 sequence: CALGQGRNGYTF. The CDR3 DNA reads TGTGCGCTAGGGCAGGGGAGGAATGGCTACACCTTC. V and J are TRBV28 and TRBJ1-2, with a weak D call TRBD1 (6 bases). From germline, CDR1 is MDHEN and CDR2 SYDVKM. This CDR3 region has 12 residues.

This clonotype has just one count. The chain recombines TRBV24-1 with TRBJ2-2; tentative D call: TRBD1 (6 bases). The germline gives CDR1 KGHDR, CDR2 SFDVKD. The CDR3 contains 16 residues. Trimming took 5 bases from V and 1 from J, leaving 13 bases between them. The CDR3: CATSGIGQRNTGELFF. The CDR3 nucleotides read TGTGCCACCAGTGGAATAGGACAGAGGAACACCGGGGAGCTGTTTTTT.